The 28 T cell receptor beta chains presented below share a single source sample, sequenced in a study of blood T cell repertoires in COVID-19. Profiled with immunoSEQ multiplex PCR; TCRdb holds only in-frame clones, not every one. The sample has roughly 250,000 clones; 88% are singletons. Sequencing used peripheral blood. The receptor source for this set is a woman aged 30 to 39 with acute or convalescent COVID-19.

V is TRBV10-3 and J is TRBJ1-6; 8 bases are a match to TRBD1. Germline V gene sequence: CDR1 ENHRY, CDR2 SYGVKD. This CDR3 has 15 amino acids. V lost 0 bases and J lost 9; bases outside the gene matches: 4. CDR3 nucleotide sequence: TGTGCCATCAGTGAGTCGCAGGGGGCAAGTTCACCCCTCCACTTT. Translation: CAISESQGASSPLHF.

The chain links TRBV7-9 to TRBJ2-5, with D tentatively TRBD2 (6 bases). The CDR3 length is 15 residues. Trimming stripped 1 base from V and 5 bases from J, with 14 bases between. CDR1 and CDR2 from the germline V gene are SEHNR and FQNEAQ (reference sequence). CDR3 protein: CASSLGVSGDETQYF. CDR3 DNA: TGTGCCAGCAGCTTAGGGGTATCGGGGGACGAGACCCAGTACTTC.

This sequence joins TRBV19 and TRBJ1-1; D remains ambiguous. Trimming removed 6 bases at V and 7 bases at J, with 6 bases between. Per germline, CDR1 LNHDA and CDR2 SQIVND (reference sequence). The CDR3 is 10 amino acids. The CDR3 DNA reads as TGTGCCAGTAGGGCAGTTGAAGCTTTCTTT. The encoded protein is CASRAVEAFF. The whole variable domain, remainder taken from reference TRBV19 and TRBJ1-1, is DGGITQSPKYLFRKEGQNVTLSCEQNLNHDAMYWYRQDPGQGLRLIYYSQIVNDFQKGDIAEGYSVSREKKESFPLTVTSAQKNPTAFYLCASRAVEAFFGQGTRLTVV.

The V gene is TRBV10-3, the J gene TRBJ1-3; TRBD1 matches 8 bases. CDR1 is ENHRY, CDR2 SYGVKD, per germline. This CDR3 has 14 residues. V trimming: 10 bases; J trimming: 7 bases; junction bases outside the gene matches: 12. CDR3 nucleotide sequence: TGTGCCAGTAGAACCGGACAGGGTTACAACACCATATATTTT. Protein sequence: CASRTGQGYNTIYF.

The CDR3 DNA sequence: TGTGCCAGCAGTGCACAGGGTCTTCACGAAAAACTGTTTTTT. This codes for CASSAQGLHEKLFF. The rearrangement uses TRBV2 and TRBJ1-4, with a tentative D call TRBD1 (6 bases). The ends were cut back, 4 bases at V and 8 bases at J, with 14 bases in the middle. Germline CDR1 and CDR2: SNHLY and FYNNEI. CDR3 size: 14 residues.

The gene calls are TRBV19 and TRBJ2-7; 8 bases align to TRBD2. The CDR3 consists of 16 residues. V lost 2 bases to trimming and J lost 4 bases; unmatched junction nucleotides: 10. CDR1 LNHDA and CDR2 SQIVND come from the germline V gene (reference sequence). CDR3 protein: CASSIRGESGSYEQYF. In DNA, the CDR3 is TGTGCCAGTAGTATAAGGGGGGAGAGCGGGAGTTACGAGCAGTACTTC.

This chain uses TRBV11-2 with TRBJ2-2; possible D gene TRBD2, 5 bases. This CDR3 is 15 amino acids long. Trimming cost V 5 bases and J 4 bases, with 14 bases left between them. CDR1 is SGHAT, CDR2 FQNNGV, per germline. The DNA of the CDR3 is TGTGCCAGCAGCCGCCCGCCTAGCTTCACCGGGGAGCTGTTTTTT. Translated: CASSRPPSFTGELFF. Variable domain in full (rest from reference TRBV11-2 and TRBJ2-2): EAGVAQSPRYKIIEKRQSVAFWCNPISGHATLYWYQQILGQGPKLLIQFQNNGVVDDSQLPKDRFSAERLKGVDSTLKIQPAKLEDSAVYLCASSRPPSFTGELFFGEGSRLTVL.

The chain employs TRBV25-1 and TRBJ1-4; 9 bases map to TRBD1. This CDR3 is built from 14 residues. V was pared by 3 bases and J by 5 bases, with 1 base of the junction left unmatched. CDR1 is MGHDK and CDR2 is SYGVNS in the germline V gene. The CDR3 coding sequence is TGTGCCAGCAGTGATGACAGGGGGAATGAAAAACTGTTTTTT. It encodes CASSDDRGNEKLFF. The whole variable domain, filled in from reference TRBV25-1 and TRBJ1-4, reads EADIYQTPRYLVIGTGKKITLECSQTMGHDKMYWYQQDPGMELHLIHYSYGVNSTEKGDLSSESTVSRIRTEHFPLTLESARPSHTSQYLCASSDDRGNEKLFFGSGTQLSVL.

The V gene is TRBV6-5, the J gene TRBJ2-7, with 12 bases that match TRBD2. The CDR3 length is 16 residues. The V and J ends lost 3 bases and 2 bases, in that order; junction bases with no gene match: 5. Per germline, CDR1 MNHEY and CDR2 SVGAGI. The CDR3, as DNA: TGTGCCAGCAGTTATCCCCTAGCGGGAGGGACCTACGAGCAGTACTTC. It yields the protein CASSYPLAGGTYEQYF.

The rearrangement links TRBV6-2 or TRBV6-3 to TRBJ2-2; 8 bases are a match to TRBD2. The CDR3 has 16 residues. Germline lookup yields CDR1 MNHEY and CDR2 SVGEGT. V dropped 6 bases and J dropped 5; count of bases not matched to a gene: 11. CDR3 residues: CASSTPRLASTGELFF. The CDR3 DNA reads TGTGCCAGCAGCACGCCGAGACTAGCGTCAACCGGGGAGCTGTTTTTT.

This chain connects TRBV7-8 to TRBJ2-4; no clear D gene. V was pared by 1 base and J by 7 bases, with 5 bases between. CDR3 size: 12 residues. Per the germline V gene, CDR1 is SGHVS and CDR2 is FQNEAQ. CDR3 DNA sequence: TGTGCCAGCAGCTTAGACGAGAACATTCAGTACTTC. Translating it yields CASSLDENIQYF.

The chain couples TRBV7-9 to TRBJ2-5, with 8 bases aligning to TRBD2. The CDR3 loop spans 18 amino acids. The V gene end was trimmed by 2 bases and the J gene end by 4 bases; junction bases not matched to a gene: 15. Germline CDR1 reads SEHNR; CDR2 reads FQNEAQ (reference sequence). The CDR3 is CASSLSLASGPQRETQYF. In nucleotides, the CDR3 is TGTGCCAGCAGCTTATCCCTCGCTAGCGGGCCGCAGCGAGAGACCCAGTACTTC.

In this sample, this clone turned up a few times. The chain combines TRBV5-1 with TRBJ2-5, with TRBD2 as a possible D gene (6 bases). CDR3 length: 14 residues. V lost 5 bases and J lost 5, with 16 bases in between. CDR1 is SGHRS, CDR2 YFSETQ, per germline. This CDR3 reads CASRGGVMDETQYF. The CDR3 DNA reads TGCGCCAGCAGGGGCGGGGTTATGGATGAGACCCAGTACTTC.

The genes are TRBV5-1 and TRBJ1-3, with D tentatively TRBD1 (5 bases). The germline gives CDR1 SGHRS, CDR2 YFSETQ. Trimming stripped 4 bases from V and 0 bases from J, with 11 bases between. This CDR3 is 15 amino acids long. CDR3 bases: TGCGCCAGCAGCCCAGGGCCCGCCTCTGGAAACACCATATATTTT. It specifies CASSPGPASGNTIYF.

This chain uses TRBV2 with TRBJ1-4; TRBD1 agrees at 7 bases. V trimming: 6 bases; J trimming: 8 bases; junction bases outside the gene matches: 6. CDR1 and CDR2 (germline): SNHLY, FYNNEI. The CDR3 consists of 13 residues. CDR3 DNA sequence: TGTGCCAGCAGGGAGACAGGGCTAGAAAAACTGTTTTTT. This codes for CASRETGLEKLFF.

This chain links TRBV6-5 with TRBJ2-1; TRBD2 matches 7 bases. Germline assignment: CDR1 MNHEY and CDR2 SVGAGI. The CDR3 loop spans 15 amino acids. V was clipped by 6 bases and J by 2 bases; unmatched bases: 7. Written as DNA, the CDR3 is TGTGCCAGCAGCTACGGGACTAAACCCTACAATGAGCAGTTCTTC. Encoded protein: CASSYGTKPYNEQFF.

This clone was counted at least ten times. The genes are TRBV5-4 and TRBJ2-3, with D unresolved. Germline assignment: CDR1 SGHNT and CDR2 YYREEE (reference sequence). Between the trimmed V and J ends, which lost 5 bases and 5 bases, there was a span of 12 bases. CDR3 size: 13 residues. This CDR3 reads CASRVGGRDTQYF. CDR3 bases: TGTGCCAGCAGAGTCGGCGGTAGAGATACGCAGTATTTT. The full variable domain, completed using reference TRBV5-4 and TRBJ2-3, is ETGVTQSPTHLIKTRGQQVTLRCSSQSGHNTVSWYQQALGQGPQFIFQYYREEENGRGNFPPRFSGLQFPNYSSELNVNALELDDSALYLCASRVGGRDTQYFGPGTRLTVL.

V is TRBV5-1 and J is TRBJ2-3, with a weak D call TRBD2 (5 bases). Germline V gene lookup returns CDR1 SGHRS and CDR2 YFSETQ. V was clipped by 3 bases and J by 0 bases, with 11 bases between them. This CDR3 is 15 amino acids long. This CDR3 is CASSYFRGSTDTQYF. The DNA for the CDR3 is TGCGCCAGCAGCTACTTTAGAGGGAGCACAGATACGCAGTATTTT.

This chain uses TRBV7-4 with TRBJ2-1, with D possibly TRBD2 on 6 matching bases. CDR1 is SGHVT, CDR2 SQSDAQ, per germline. Deletions cut 5 bases from V and 0 bases from J, with 26 bases between. CDR3 length: 20 residues. The CDR3 sequence is CASSPAGTCSAEHSYNEQFF. The DNA of the CDR3 is TGTGCCAGCAGCCCCGCCGGGACTTGCTCCGCAGAGCACTCCTACAATGAGCAGTTCTTC.

The V gene is TRBV10-3, the J gene TRBJ1-3, with D perhaps TRBD1 (5 bases). The V and J ends lost 11 bases and 0 bases respectively, with 17 bases between them. CDR1 ENHRY and CDR2 SYGVKD come from the germline V gene. The CDR3 consists of 15 residues. The CDR3 nucleotides read TGTGCCGCCCTAGGGGAACAGTTCTCTGGAAACACCATATATTTT. Its protein product is CAALGEQFSGNTIYF.

This chain joins TRBV3-1 (or the pseudogene TRBV3-2) and TRBJ2-3, with TRBD2 identical over 15 bases. The germline gives CDR1 LGHDT, CDR2 YNNKEL (reference sequence). With V trimmed by 5 bases and J by 1 base, 4 bases remained unmatched. This CDR3 is 17 amino acids long. In nucleotides, the CDR3 is TGTGCCAGCAGCTCGGGACTAGCGGGAGGACGCACAGATACGCAGTATTTT. Protein sequence: CASSSGLAGGRTDTQYF.

The chain links TRBV29-1 to TRBJ1-2, with TRBD1 as a possible D gene (6 bases). This CDR3 is 14 amino acids long. V lost 6 bases and J lost 3, with 17 bases in between. Germline lookup yields CDR1 SQVTM and CDR2 ANQGSEA. Here the CDR3 reads CSVGQTGHYYGYTF. The CDR3 DNA is TGCAGCGTGGGGCAGACAGGACATTACTATGGCTACACCTTC. Looking up the rest from reference TRBV29-1 and TRBJ1-2 gives the full variable domain: SAVISQKPSRDICQRGTSLTIQCQVDSQVTMMFWYRQQPGQSLTLIATANQGSEATYESGFVIDKFPISRPNLTFSTLTVSNMSPEDSSIYLCSVGQTGHYYGYTFGSGTRLTVV.

The chain links TRBV7-9 to TRBJ2-3, with 10 bases aligning to TRBD2. The germline V gene has CDR1 SEHNR and CDR2 FQNEAQ (reference sequence). V was clipped by 3 bases and J by 5 bases; unmatched bases: 8. CDR3 length equals 16 residues. The CDR3 sequence is CASSFAKASGGDTQYF. The CDR3 DNA reads TGTGCCAGCAGCTTTGCTAAAGCTAGCGGGGGAGATACGCAGTATTTT. Drawing the rest from reference TRBV7-9 and TRBJ2-3, the complete variable domain is DTGVSQNPRHKITKRGQNVTFRCDPISEHNRLYWYRQTLGQGPEFLTYFQNEAQLEKSRLLSDRFSAERPKGSFSTLEIQRTEQGDSAMYLCASSFAKASGGDTQYFGPGTRLTVL.

The chain employs TRBV2 and TRBJ1-1; D may be TRBD1 (5 bases). CDR3 size: 13 residues. The V end lost 10 bases, the J end lost 0 bases, and 12 bases lay between the germline ends. In germline, CDR1 is SNHLY, CDR2 FYNNEI. The CDR3 DNA reads as TGTGCCACGTCCTCGGGGGTGAACACTGAAGCTTTCTTT. It codes for CATSSGVNTEAFF.

The chain couples TRBV30 to TRBJ1-1; D not certain. Per germline, CDR1 GTSNPN and CDR2 SVGIG (reference sequence). The CDR3 covers 12 residues. The ends were cut back, 2 bases at V and 3 bases at J, with 7 bases in the middle. This chain's CDR3 is CAWSSEDTEAFF. The DNA of the CDR3 is TGTGCCTGGAGTTCAGAGGACACTGAAGCTTTCTTT.

The rearrangement links TRBV30 to TRBJ2-5; 8 bases agree with TRBD2. Germline V gene sequence: CDR1 GTSNPN, CDR2 SVGIG (reference sequence). V shed 3 bases, J shed 4 bases, and the junction held 4 bases outside the gene matches. CDR3 size: 13 residues. CDR3 DNA sequence: TGTGCCTGGAGGGAAGCGGGAGCAGAGACCCAGTACTTC. Translated: CAWREAGAETQYF.

The chain couples TRBV9 to TRBJ2-1; no clear D. The CDR3 runs 15 residues. In germline, CDR1 is SGDLS, CDR2 YYNGEE. V was clipped by 1 base and J by 4 bases, with 12 bases between them. CDR3 region: CASSVTPAIYNEQFF. The CDR3 DNA is TGTGCCAGCAGCGTAACTCCAGCGATATACAATGAGCAGTTCTTC. Combining the CDR3 with reference TRBV9 and TRBJ2-1 gives the whole variable domain DSGVTQTPKHLITATGQRVTLRCSPRSGDLSVYWYQQSLDQGLQFLIQYYNGEERAKGNILERFSAQQFPDLHSELNLSSLELGDSALYFCASSVTPAIYNEQFFGPGTRLTVL.

The V gene is TRBV2, the J gene TRBJ1-2, with 9 bases matching TRBD1. Germline V gene lookup returns CDR1 SNHLY and CDR2 FYNNEI. This CDR3 region has 15 residues. The V gene end was trimmed by 7 bases and the J gene end by 8 bases; junction bases not matched to a gene: 14. The chain's CDR3 is CASTGARGQGDGYTF. The CDR3 DNA follows: TGTGCCAGCACCGGGGCCCGGGGACAGGGAGACGGCTACACCTTC.